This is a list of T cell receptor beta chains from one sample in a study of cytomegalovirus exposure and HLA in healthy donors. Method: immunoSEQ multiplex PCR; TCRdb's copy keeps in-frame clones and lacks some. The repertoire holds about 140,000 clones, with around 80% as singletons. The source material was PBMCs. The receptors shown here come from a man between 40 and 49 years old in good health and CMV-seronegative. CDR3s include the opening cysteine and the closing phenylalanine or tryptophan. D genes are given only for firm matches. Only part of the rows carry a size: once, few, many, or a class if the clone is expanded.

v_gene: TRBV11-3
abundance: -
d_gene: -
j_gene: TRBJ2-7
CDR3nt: TGTGCCAGCAGCTGGGAGTCGGGCTACGAGCAGTACTTC
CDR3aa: CASSWESGYEQYF

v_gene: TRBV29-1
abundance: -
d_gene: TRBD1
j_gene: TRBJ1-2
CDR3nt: TGCAGCGATGGACAGGGCTATGGCTACACCTTC
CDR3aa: CSDGQGYGYTF

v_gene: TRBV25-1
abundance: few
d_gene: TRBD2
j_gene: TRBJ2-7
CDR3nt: TGTGCCAGCAGGGGGGACTATGGATCGTACGAGCAGTACTTC
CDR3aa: CASRGDYGSYEQYF

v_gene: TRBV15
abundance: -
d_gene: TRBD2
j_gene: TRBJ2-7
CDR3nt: TGTGCCACCAGCAGAGGTCGCGGACTAGCGGGGGGGCGCGGCCACTACGAGCAGTACTTC
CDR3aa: CATSRGRGLAGGRGHYEQYF

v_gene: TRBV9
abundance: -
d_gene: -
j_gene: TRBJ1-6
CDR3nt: TGTGCCAGTTCAGGGTTGGGTTCACCCCTCCACTTT
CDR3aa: CASSGLGSPLHF

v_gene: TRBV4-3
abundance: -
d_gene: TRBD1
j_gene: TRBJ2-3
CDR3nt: TGCGCCAGCAGCCAAGATCGGGACAGAGATACGCAGTATTTT
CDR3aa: CASSQDRDRDTQYF

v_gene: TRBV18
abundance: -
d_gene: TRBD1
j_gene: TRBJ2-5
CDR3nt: TGTGCCAGCTCACCCCGACAGGGCCAAGAGACCCAGTACTTC
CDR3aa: CASSPRQGQETQYF

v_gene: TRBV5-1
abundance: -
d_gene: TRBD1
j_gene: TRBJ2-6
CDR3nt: TGCGCCAGCAGCTCCCGGGACAGAGCCTCTGGGGCCAACGTCCTGACTTTC
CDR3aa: CASSSRDRASGANVLTF

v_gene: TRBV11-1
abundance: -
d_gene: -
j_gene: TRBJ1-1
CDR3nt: TGTGCCAGCAGCTCATATCGGACTCCAGTTGACACTGAAGCTTTCTTT
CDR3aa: CASSSYRTPVDTEAFF

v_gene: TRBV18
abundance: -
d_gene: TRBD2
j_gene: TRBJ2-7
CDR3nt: TGTGCCAGCTCACCGCGGGAGAGCTCCTACGAGCAGTACTTC
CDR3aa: CASSPRESSYEQYF

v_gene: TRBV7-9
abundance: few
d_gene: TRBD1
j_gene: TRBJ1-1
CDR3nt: TGTGCCAGCAGCTCAAGACAGGGATGGGACACTGAAGCTTTCTTT
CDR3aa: CASSSRQGWDTEAFF

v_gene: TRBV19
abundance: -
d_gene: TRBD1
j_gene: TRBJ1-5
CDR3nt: TGTGCCAGCCGGACAACTATGACAGGGAGGCAAGGCAATCAGCCCCAGCATTTT
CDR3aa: CASRTTMTGRQGNQPQHF

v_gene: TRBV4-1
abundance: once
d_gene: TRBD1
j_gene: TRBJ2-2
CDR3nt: TGCGCCAGCAGCCAGGAACACAGGGGTACCGGGGAGCTGTTTTTT
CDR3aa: CASSQEHRGTGELFF

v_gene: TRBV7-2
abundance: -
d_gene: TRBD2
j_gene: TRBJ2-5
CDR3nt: TGTGCCAGCAGCCAAGGGGGACTAGCAGGGGGGAAACGGGAGACCCAGTACTTC
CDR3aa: CASSQGGLAGGKRETQYF

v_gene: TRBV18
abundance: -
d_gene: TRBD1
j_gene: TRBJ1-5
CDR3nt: TGTGCCAGCTCACGCCTTGGGGGGACAGGAGGTTTTCGGCCCCAGCATTTT
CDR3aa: CASSRLGGTGGFRPQHF

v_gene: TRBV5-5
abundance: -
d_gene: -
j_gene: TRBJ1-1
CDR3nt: TGTGCCAGCAGCTTGGTATGGGACAACAAGTACACTGAAGCTTTCTTT
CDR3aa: CASSLVWDNKYTEAFF

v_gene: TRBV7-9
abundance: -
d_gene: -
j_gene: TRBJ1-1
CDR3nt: TGTGCCATTCCCGACAGTGATGGGACTGAAGCTTTCTTT
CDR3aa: CAIPDSDGTEAFF

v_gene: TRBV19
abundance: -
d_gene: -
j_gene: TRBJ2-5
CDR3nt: TGTGCCAGTAGTGCCACTAGTCCCCGAGAGACCCAGTACTTC
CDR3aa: CASSATSPRETQYF

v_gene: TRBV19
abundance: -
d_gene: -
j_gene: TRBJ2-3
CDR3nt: TGTGCCAGTAGTATAGATGGCACCACAGATACGCAGTATTTT
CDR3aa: CASSIDGTTDTQYF

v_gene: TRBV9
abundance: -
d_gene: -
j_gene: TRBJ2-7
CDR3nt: TGTGCCAGCAGCGTAGCTTTATCAGGTGGGGAGCAGTACTTC
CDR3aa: CASSVALSGGEQYF

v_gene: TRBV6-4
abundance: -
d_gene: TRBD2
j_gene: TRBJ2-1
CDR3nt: TGTGCCAGCAGTATGGACGGGGGGGCCGTTGAGCAGTTCTTC
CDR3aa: CASSMDGGAVEQFF

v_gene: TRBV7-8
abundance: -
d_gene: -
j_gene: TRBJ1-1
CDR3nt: TGTGCCAGCAGCCTGGTGGGGGGGAACACTGAAGCTTTCTTT
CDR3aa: CASSLVGGNTEAFF

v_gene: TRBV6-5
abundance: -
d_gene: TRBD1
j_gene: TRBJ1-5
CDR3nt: TGTGCCAGCAGCCCCGGGACAGGGGGCATTCAGCCCCAGCATTTT
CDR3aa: CASSPGTGGIQPQHF

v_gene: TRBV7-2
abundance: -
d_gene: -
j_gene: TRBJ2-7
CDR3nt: TGTGCCAGCAGCTTATGGCACCCCTACGAGCAGTACTTC
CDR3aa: CASSLWHPYEQYF

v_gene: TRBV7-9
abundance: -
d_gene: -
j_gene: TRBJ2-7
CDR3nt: TGTGCCAGCAGCTTAAACAGGGAAACCTACGAGCAGTACTTC
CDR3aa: CASSLNRETYEQYF

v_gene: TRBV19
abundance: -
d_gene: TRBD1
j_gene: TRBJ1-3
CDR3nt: TGTGCCAGTAGCAGGACAGGGCCTTCTGGAAACACCATATATTTT
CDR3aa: CASSRTGPSGNTIYF

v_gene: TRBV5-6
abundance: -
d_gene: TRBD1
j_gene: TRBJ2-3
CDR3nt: TGTGCCAGCATCCTCCGGGGACAGGGGGCGCGGGGCACAGATACGCAGTATTTT
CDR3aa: CASILRGQGARGTDTQYF

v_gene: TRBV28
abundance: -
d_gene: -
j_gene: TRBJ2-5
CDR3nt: TGTGCCAGCAGTTTTAGAGGTCAAACCCAGTACTTC
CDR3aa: CASSFRGQTQYF

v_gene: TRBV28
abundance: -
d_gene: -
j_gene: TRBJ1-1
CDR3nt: TGTGCCAGCAGTTTTTTAAAGAACACTGAAGCTTTCTTT
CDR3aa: CASSFLKNTEAFF

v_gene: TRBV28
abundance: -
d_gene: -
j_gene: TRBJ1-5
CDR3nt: TGTGCCAGCACCGGGGGGCGGGATCGCAATCAGCCCCAGCATTTT
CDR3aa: CASTGGRDRNQPQHF

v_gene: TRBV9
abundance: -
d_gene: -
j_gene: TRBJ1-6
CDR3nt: TGTGCCAGCAGCGTAGGAGGCCTTGGATCACCCCTCCACTTT
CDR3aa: CASSVGGLGSPLHF

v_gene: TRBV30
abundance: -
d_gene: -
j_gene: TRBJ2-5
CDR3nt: TGTGCCTGGAGTCACGGCTCCATGAGGCAAGAGACCCAGTACTTC
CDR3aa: CAWSHGSMRQETQYF

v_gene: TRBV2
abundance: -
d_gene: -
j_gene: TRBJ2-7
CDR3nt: TGTGCCAGTTCGAAGGCAGCGCGCGAGCAGTACTTC
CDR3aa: CASSKAAREQYF

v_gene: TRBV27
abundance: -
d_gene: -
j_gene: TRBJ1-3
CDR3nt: TGTGCCAGCAGTTTAAGGGGGTCCAGTGGAAACACCATATATTTT
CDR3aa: CASSLRGSSGNTIYF

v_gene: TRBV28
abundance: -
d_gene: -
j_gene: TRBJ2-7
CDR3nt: TGTGCCAGCAGTTTATCGCGGCCCTACGAGCAGTACTTC
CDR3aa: CASSLSRPYEQYF

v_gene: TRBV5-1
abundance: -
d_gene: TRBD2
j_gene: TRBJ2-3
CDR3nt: TGCGCCAGCAGCTTGCGGACTAGCGGGGGGGCCCCAGATACGCAGTATTTT
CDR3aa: CASSLRTSGGAPDTQYF

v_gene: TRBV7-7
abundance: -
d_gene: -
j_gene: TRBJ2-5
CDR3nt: TGTGCCAGCAGCTTAAGGAGGCTAGAGACCCAGTACTTC
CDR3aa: CASSLRRLETQYF

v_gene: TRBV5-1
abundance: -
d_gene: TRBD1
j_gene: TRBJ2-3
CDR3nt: TGCGCCAGCAGCGACAGGGGTCTAACAGATACGCAGTATTTT
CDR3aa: CASSDRGLTDTQYF

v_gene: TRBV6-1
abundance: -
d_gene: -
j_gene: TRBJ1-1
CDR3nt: TGTGCCAGCAGGTGGGGGGATTTGAACACTGAAGCTTTCTTT
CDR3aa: CASRWGDLNTEAFF

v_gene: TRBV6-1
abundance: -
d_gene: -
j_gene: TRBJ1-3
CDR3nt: TGTGCCAGCTACAGGGTCTCTGGAAACACCATATATTTT
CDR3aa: CASYRVSGNTIYF

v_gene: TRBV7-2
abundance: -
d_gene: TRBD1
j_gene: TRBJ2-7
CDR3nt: TGTGCCAGCAGCCTCCGGGACAGAAGCTCCTACGAGCAGTACTTC
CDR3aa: CASSLRDRSSYEQYF

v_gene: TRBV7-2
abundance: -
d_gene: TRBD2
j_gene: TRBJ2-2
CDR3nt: TGTGCCAGCAGCCACGTGGGGGGGTCCCCCGCCGGGGAGCTGTTTTTT
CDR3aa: CASSHVGGSPAGELFF

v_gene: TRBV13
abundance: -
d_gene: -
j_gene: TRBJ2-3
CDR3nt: TGTGCCAGCAGCATAGGGGGACTGTATAATACGCAGTATTTT
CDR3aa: CASSIGGLYNTQYF

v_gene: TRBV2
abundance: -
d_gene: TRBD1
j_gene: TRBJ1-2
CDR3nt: TGTGCCAGCAGTCTAGAGGTGGGACAGGGGTATGGCTACACCTTC
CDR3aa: CASSLEVGQGYGYTF

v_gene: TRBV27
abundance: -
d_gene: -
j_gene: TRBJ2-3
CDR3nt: TGTGCCAGCAGTTTTGGAGGAACAGATACGCAGTATTTT
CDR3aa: CASSFGGTDTQYF

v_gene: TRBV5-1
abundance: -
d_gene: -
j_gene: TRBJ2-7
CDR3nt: TGCGCCAGCAGCCTGTCCGGGGTATCCTACGAGCAGTACTTC
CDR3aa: CASSLSGVSYEQYF

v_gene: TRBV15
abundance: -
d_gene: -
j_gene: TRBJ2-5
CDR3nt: TGTGCCACCAGCAGAGATTTTAGCGGCGGGGAGACCCAGTACTTC
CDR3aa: CATSRDFSGGETQYF

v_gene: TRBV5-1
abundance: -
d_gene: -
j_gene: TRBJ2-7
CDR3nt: TGCGCCAGCAGCTTGGGACAGTACTACGAGCAGTACTTC
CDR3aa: CASSLGQYYEQYF

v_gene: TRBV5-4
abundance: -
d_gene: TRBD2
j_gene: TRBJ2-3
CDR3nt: TGTGCCAGCAGCCTGGGGCTAGCGGGGGCCTCTAGCACAGATACGCAGTATTTT
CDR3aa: CASSLGLAGASSTDTQYF

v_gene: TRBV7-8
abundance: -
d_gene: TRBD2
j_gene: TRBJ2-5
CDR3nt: TGTGCCAGCAGCCCGGGAATAGCGGGGACGGGGGAGACCCAGTACTTC
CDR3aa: CASSPGIAGTGETQYF

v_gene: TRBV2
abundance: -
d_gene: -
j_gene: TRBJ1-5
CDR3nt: TGTGCCAGCAGTGAAGGGTACAGAGCAAATCAGCCCCAGCATTTT
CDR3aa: CASSEGYRANQPQHF

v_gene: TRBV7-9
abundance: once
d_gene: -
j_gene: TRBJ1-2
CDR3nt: TGTGCCAGCAGCCCCGCGGGTTATCAGATTAATGGCTACACCTTC
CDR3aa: CASSPAGYQINGYTF

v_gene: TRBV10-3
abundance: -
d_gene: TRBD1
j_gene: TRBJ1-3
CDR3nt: TGTGCCATCAGCGAGAGGGGACAGGGAAACACCATATATTTT
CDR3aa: CAISERGQGNTIYF

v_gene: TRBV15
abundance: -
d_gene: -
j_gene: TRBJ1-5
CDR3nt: TGTGCCACCAGCCCTAGGGGGGGGCCCCAGCATTTT
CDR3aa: CATSPRGGPQHF

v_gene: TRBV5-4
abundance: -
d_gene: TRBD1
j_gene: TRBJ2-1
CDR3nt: TGTGCCAGCAGCTGGGGGGGACAGGGAGAGCAGTTCTTC
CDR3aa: CASSWGGQGEQFF

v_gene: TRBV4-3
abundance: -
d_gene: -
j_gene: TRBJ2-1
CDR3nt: TGCGCCAGCAGCCACCAGAACAATGAGCAGTTCTTC
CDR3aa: CASSHQNNEQFF